These T cell receptor beta chains were read from a single sample in a study of T-cell reconstitution after alpha-beta-depleted transplantation in children. Each CDR3 protein is one row after TCRdb ran MiXCR on the PCR reads. The profile shows roughly 220,000 distinct CDR3 sequences, 9.5% to 15% of them singletons. Specimen: PBMCs from the stem cell graft donor, collected from the stem cell graft. These receptors were obtained from a human donor who donated a stem cell graft to a child with acute lymphoblastic leukemia. The CDR3 runs from the conserved cysteine through the conserved F or W. The D gene is left open where the match is weak. Clone size is shown for a subset of rows, as once, few, many or a class of expanded clone.

V gene,D gene,J gene,clone size,CDR3 DNA,CDR3 protein
TRBV20-1,TRBD1,TRBJ1-4,many,TGCAGTGTAAAAACAGGGGGCAGTAATGAAAAACTGTTTTTT,CSVKTGGSNEKLFF
TRBV30,TRBD2,TRBJ2-1,-,TGCGCCTGGAGTGGCCGGGGTGGTAGCGGGGGGACAAGGGAGCAGTTCTTC,CAWSGRGGSGGTREQFF
TRBV20-1,-,TRBJ2-1,many,TGCAGTGCTATAGATGGCTACAATGAGCAGTTCTTC,CSAIDGYNEQFF
TRBV20-1,-,TRBJ1-6,many,TGCAGTGCGCCTCTCGGGGATACCTCGAATTCACCCCTCCACTTT,CSAPLGDTSNSPLHF
TRBV20-1,-,TRBJ1-1,many,TGCAGTGCCCCGACAGGAGCACTGAACACTGAAGCTTTCTTT,CSAPTGALNTEAFF
TRBV11-1,TRBD1,TRBJ2-2,many,TGTGCCAGCAGCCCTCCCCGGGGCGGGGACAGGGTTCGTGCCGGGGAGCTGTTTTTT,CASSPPRGGDRVRAGELFF
TRBV6-5,TRBD1,TRBJ2-2,many,TGTGCCAGCAGTTACTCTCCTGACAGGGGGTGGACCGGGGAGCTGTTTTTT,CASSYSPDRGWTGELFF
TRBV25-1,TRBD2,TRBJ2-1,many,TGTGCCAGCAACCCCAATAGCGGGCCCTACAATGAGCAGTTCTTC,CASNPNSGPYNEQFF
TRBV5-5,TRBD1,TRBJ2-1,many,TGTGCCAGCAGCCAACAGGGGGACGATGAGCAGTTCTTC,CASSQQGDDEQFF
TRBV20-1,TRBD1,TRBJ1-1,few,TGCAGTGCTAGTCACCCTGGACAGGGGATGAACACTGAAGCTTTCTTT,CSASHPGQGMNTEAFF
TRBV5-1,-,TRBJ2-7,many,TGCGCCAGCAGCCTCCGGGGTAGCGGAGACTACGAGCAGTACTTC,CASSLRGSGDYEQYF
TRBV6-1,-,TRBJ2-7,many,TGTGCCAGCAGTGCGGGGGACAGAATATACGAGCAGTACTTC,CASSAGDRIYEQYF
TRBV5-1,TRBD1,TRBJ2-1,many,TGCGCCAGCAGCTTGGGTGGACAGGGTCACAATGAGCAGTTCTTC,CASSLGGQGHNEQFF
TRBV20-1,TRBD1,TRBJ2-1,many,TGCAGTGCTACTATTAAGACAGGGGTCAATGAGCAGTTCTTC,CSATIKTGVNEQFF
TRBV27,-,TRBJ2-7,many,TGTGCCAGCAGTTCCCCTCGTGTTCCGTACGAGCAGTACTTC,CASSSPRVPYEQYF
TRBV5-1,TRBD1,TRBJ1-3,-,TGCGCCAGCAGTTCCGGGACAGGGTTTTCAGGTGGAAACACCATATATTTT,CASSSGTGFSGGNTIYF
TRBV28,-,TRBJ2-7,many,TGTGCCAGCAGGTCGTTCTACGAGCAGTACTTC,CASRSFYEQYF
TRBV9,-,TRBJ1-2,many,TGTGCCAGCAGCGCGGACGGGGGCTCCTTCTATGGCTACACCTTC,CASSADGGSFYGYTF
TRBV5-1,-,TRBJ2-7,few,TGCGCCAGCAGCTTGGCTGGACCGCAATCCTACGAGCAGTACTTC,CASSLAGPQSYEQYF
TRBV29-1,TRBD1,TRBJ1-1,many,TGCAGCGTTGATGGGCAGGGGGCAGTAGGGTCGGGGAACACTGAAGCTTTCTTT,CSVDGQGAVGSGNTEAFF
TRBV30,TRBD1,TRBJ1-5,-,TGTGCCTGGACCACAGGGGGCCGCAATCAGCCCCAGCATTTT,CAWTTGGRNQPQHF
TRBV19,-,TRBJ2-7,few,TGTGCCAGTAGTACGGGGGGCGACTACGAGCAGTACTTC,CASSTGGDYEQYF
TRBV7-9,-,TRBJ2-1,-,TGTGCCAGCAGCTATCCTACCGCAAGCTCCTACAATGAGCAGTTCTTC,CASSYPTASSYNEQFF
TRBV5-1,-,TRBJ2-5,few,TGCGCCAGCAGCTTGGTGTGGGCAGCTGAGGAGGGGGGGACCCAGTACTTC,CASSLVWAAEEGGTQYF